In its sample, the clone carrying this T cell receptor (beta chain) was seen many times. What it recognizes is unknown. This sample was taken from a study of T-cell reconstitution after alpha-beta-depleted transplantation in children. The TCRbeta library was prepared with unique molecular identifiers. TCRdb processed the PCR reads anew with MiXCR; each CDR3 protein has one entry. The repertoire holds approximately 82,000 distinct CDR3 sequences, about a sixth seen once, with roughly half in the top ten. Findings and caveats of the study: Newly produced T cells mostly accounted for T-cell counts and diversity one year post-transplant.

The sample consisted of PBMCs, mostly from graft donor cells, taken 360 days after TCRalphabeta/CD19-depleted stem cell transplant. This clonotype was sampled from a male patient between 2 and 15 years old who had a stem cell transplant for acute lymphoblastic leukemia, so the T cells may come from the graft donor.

The CDR3: CASSASGRSYTGELFF. CDR3 DNA: TGTGCCAGCAGTGCTAGCGGGAGATCGTACACCGGGGAGCTGTTTTTT. The chain recombines TRBV12-3 or TRBV12-4 with TRBJ2-2; 10 bases map to TRBD2. The CDR3 is 16 amino acids. The V segment lost 5 bases and the J segment 3 bases; nucleotides outside the gene matches: 6.